This entry describes one T cell receptor (beta chain). The antigen is undetermined. This record comes from a study of shared clonotypes between healthy human individuals. Positively selected for CCR7, the CD45RO-negative cells used as naive CD8 cells excluded terminally differentiated effector memory CD45RA+ cells. Recent vaccinations or acute infections were absent in the healthy HIV-negative adult donors. The donors were all Caucasian adults (living in Nashville, Tennessee). Overall study findings and caveats: A handful of donors held approximately 4.6% of naive CD4 clonotypes in common.

Data came from immunoSEQ multiplex PCR; TCRdb stores just in-frame clones and leaves some out. The sample shows hundreds of thousands of clones, about 92% of them seen only once. The sequencing sample was made of naive CD8+ T cells sorted from blood. The clonotype comes from a man in his thirties or forties in good health.

The CDR3: CASRFGISSYNEQFF. For the CDR3, the DNA is TGTGCCAGCAGGTTCGGGATAAGCTCCTACAATGAGCAGTTCTTC. V and J are TRBV6-5 and TRBJ2-1; D might be TRBD2 (5 bases). The CDR3 totals 15 residues. Trimming took 6 bases from V and 0 from J, leaving 12 bases between them. Germline loops: CDR1 MNHEY, CDR2 SVGAGI.